The 22 T cell receptor beta chains reported below all come from one sample, sequenced in a study of T cells in Graves' hyperthyroidism and ophthalmopathy. Researchers took RNA transcripts and amplified the TCR beta CDR3 regions from them. In the first-round RT-PCR of the TCR CDR3, the HTBI primer set was used. Using its own MiXCR run on the multiplex PCR reads, TCRdb lists one record per CDR3 protein. This table holds some 490,000 distinct CDR3 sequences, around 16% found once. The specimen was blood. These receptor sequences come from a woman aged 25-40 years with Graves' ophthalmopathy.

This clonotype was seen at least ten times. The chain uses TRBV7-8 and TRBJ2-7, with 9 nucleotides matching TRBD1. V shed 6 bases, J shed 5 bases, and the junction held 8 bases outside the gene matches. Germline loops: CDR1 SGHVS, CDR2 FQNEAQ. The CDR3 extends over 14 amino acids. This CDR3 is CASRPDRGGHEQYF. CDR3 nucleotides: TGTGCCAGCAGACCGGACAGGGGTGGCCACGAGCAGTACTTC.

This clonotype appeared a few times. The genes are TRBV7-2 and TRBJ2-1; tentatively, D is TRBD2 (5 bases). The CDR3 runs to 15 residues. V dropped 3 bases and J dropped 2 bases, with 11 bases sitting between them. The germline gives CDR1 SGHTA, CDR2 FQGNSA. CDR3 sequence reads: CASSFGPAAYNEQFF. The CDR3 DNA is TGTGCCAGCAGCTTTGGGCCAGCGGCCTACAATGAGCAGTTCTTC. The whole variable domain, filled in from reference TRBV7-2 and TRBJ2-1, reads GAGVSQSPSNKVTEKGKDVELRCDPISGHTALYWYRQSLGQGLEFLIYFQGNSAPDKSGLPSDRFSAERTGGSVSTLTIQRTQQEDSAVYLCASSFGPAAYNEQFFGPGTRLTVL.

The chain employs TRBV19 and TRBJ1-2; D gene uncertain. The CDR3 is 15 amino acids. Per germline, CDR1 LNHDA and CDR2 SQIVND (reference sequence). Trimming took 6 bases from V and 2 from J, leaving 16 bases between them. CDR3 DNA sequence: TGTGCCAGTAGGCCGGGAGGCCTCTTGAACTATGGCTACACCTTC. Translation gives CASRPGGLLNYGYTF. The complete variable domain, with remaining parts taken from reference TRBV19 and TRBJ1-2, reads DGGITQSPKYLFRKEGQNVTLSCEQNLNHDAMYWYRQDPGQGLRLIYYSQIVNDFQKGDIAEGYSVSREKKESFPLTVTSAQKNPTAFYLCASRPGGLLNYGYTFGSGTRLTVV.

This rearrangement joins TRBV7-2 to TRBJ1-1; D ambiguous. Trimming stripped 4 bases from V and 0 bases from J, with 6 bases between. This CDR3 has 13 amino acids. Germline-derived CDR1 and CDR2 are SGHTA and FQGNSA. The CDR3 DNA follows: TGTGCCAGCAGCTCGGTGGTGAACACTGAAGCTTTCTTT. Its translation is CASSSVVNTEAFF.

The sample holds many counts of this clonotype. The gene calls are TRBV5-1 and TRBJ2-7; TRBD1 agrees at 9 bases. J gave up 3 bases and V 3 bases, and 7 bases lay outside the gene matches. The CDR3 spans 15 residues. Germline lookup yields CDR1 SGHRS and CDR2 YFSETQ. The CDR3 protein is CASSSGTGSIYEQYF. In DNA form, the CDR3 reads TGCGCCAGCAGCTCAGGGACAGGGTCTATCTACGAGCAGTACTTC. The entire variable domain, with the rest obtained from reference TRBV5-1 and TRBJ2-7, is as follows: KAGVTQTPRYLIKTRGQQVTLSCSPISGHRSVSWYQQTPGQGLQFLFEYFSETQRNKGNFPGRFSGRQFSNSRSEMNVSTLELGDSALYLCASSSGTGSIYEQYFGPGTRLTVT.

The table lists this clonotype with many counts. The genes are TRBV2 and TRBJ1-6; no reliable D call. Germline lookup yields CDR1 SNHLY and CDR2 FYNNEI. This CDR3 has 13 residues. V was shortened by 6 bases and J by 10 bases, with 13 bases between the two germline ends. The CDR3 bases are TGTGCCAGCAGCGCCAATAAGCCGTCACCCCTCCACTTT. It translates to CASSANKPSPLHF.

This clonotype was counted many times. The CDR3 sequence is CASSVPDRVYQPQHF. CDR3 DNA: TGTGCCAGCAGTGTCCCGGACAGGGTCTATCAGCCCCAGCATTTT. The chain employs TRBV6-1 and TRBJ1-5, with 8 bases identical to TRBD1. The CDR3 has 15 residues. The J segment lost 5 bases and the V segment lost 4 bases, leaving 7 bases of the junction unmatched. Germline V gene sequence: CDR1 MNHNS, CDR2 SASEGT.

This clonotype was recorded at least ten times. The chain couples TRBV12-3 or TRBV12-4 to TRBJ1-5; D is unresolved. Trimming shortened V by 4 bases and J by 0 bases, and 7 bases separated the two germline ends. There are 14 residues in the CDR3. CDR3 coding DNA: TGTGCCAGCAGTTACAGTTATAGCAATCAGCCCCAGCATTTT. Translating it yields CASSYSYSNQPQHF.

Only a few counts were recorded for this clonotype. This chain connects TRBV6-2 or TRBV6-3 to TRBJ2-7; 10 nucleotides agree with TRBD2. V trimming: 2 bases; J trimming: 4 bases; junction bases outside the gene matches: 5. This CDR3 is 15 amino acids long. The germline CDR1 and CDR2 sequences are MNHEY and SVGEGT. The CDR3 DNA is TGTGCCAGCAGTTACGAACTAGCGGGACGTTACGAGCAGTACTTC. It translates to CASSYELAGRYEQYF.

V and J are TRBV27 and TRBJ1-5; D remains ambiguous. V dropped 6 bases and J dropped 4 bases, with 13 bases sitting between them. CDR1 MNHEY and CDR2 SMNVEV come from the germline V gene (reference sequence). The CDR3 totals 14 residues. DNA for the CDR3: TGTGCCAGCAGCCCGAGGCCAGCTAATCAGCCCCAGCATTTT. Its protein is CASSPRPANQPQHF.

This clonotype was counted between two and nine times. The rearrangement uses TRBV12-5 and TRBJ2-2; 7 bases are shared with TRBD2. There are 14 residues in the CDR3. Trimming removed 3 bases from V and 7 bases from J; junction bases left unmatched: 5. Germline lookup yields CDR1 LGHNT and CDR2 FRNRAP. CDR3: CASGFGEGVGELFF. For the CDR3, the DNA is TGTGCTAGTGGTTTCGGGGAGGGAGTCGGGGAGCTGTTTTTT.

This clonotype was counted ten times or more. V gene TRBV6-1 combines with J gene TRBJ1-6; D is unclear. The CDR3 has 13 amino acids. The V gene's germline CDR1 is MNHNS and CDR2 SASEGT. Trimming took off 8 bases at V and 10 bases at J, with 15 bases between the two ends. CDR3 nucleotide sequence: TGTGCCAGCGAGCCGCCAGGAGTCTCACCCCTCCACTTT. Amino acid sequence: CASEPPGVSPLHF.

This clonotype was recorded at least ten times. Relative to the germline gene, one junction end is altered; a read error may explain this. The V and J genes are TRBV15 and TRBJ2-3; tentatively, D is TRBD2 (6 bases). The CDR3 totals 16 residues. The germline V gene has CDR1 LNHNV and CDR2 YYDKDF (reference sequence). The CDR3 region has the DNA TGTGCCACCAGAAGAGAGGTCGGGAGACAGTCAGATACGCAGTATTTT. Translation gives CATRREVGRQSDTQYF.

This clonotype came up many times. V and J are TRBV7-2 and TRBJ2-5, with 10 bases fitting TRBD1. The trim removed 8 bases at V and 3 bases at J, leaving 9 bases unmatched. This CDR3 spans 15 amino acids. Germline V gene data show CDR1 as SGHTA and CDR2 as FQGNSA. The CDR3 region is CASRSRTGGKETQYF. The CDR3 nucleotides are TGTGCCAGCCGGTCTAGGACAGGGGGGAAAGAGACCCAGTACTTC. The entire variable domain, with the rest obtained from reference TRBV7-2 and TRBJ2-5, is as follows: GAGVSQSPSNKVTEKGKDVELRCDPISGHTALYWYRQSLGQGLEFLIYFQGNSAPDKSGLPSDRFSAERTGGSVSTLTIQRTQQEDSAVYLCASRSRTGGKETQYFGPGTRLLVL.

Ten or more counts support this clonotype. The chain recombines TRBV6-1 with TRBJ2-5, with 16 bases identical to TRBD2. This CDR3 has 18 amino acids. Germline CDR1 reads MNHNS; CDR2 reads SASEGT. The V segment lost 5 bases and the J segment 5 bases; nucleotides outside the gene matches: 11. The CDR3 DNA reads as TGTGCCAGCAGTCTTGGGACTAGCGGGAGGGCCTTTAAGGAGACCCAGTACTTC. Translating it yields CASSLGTSGRAFKETQYF.

In its sample, this clonotype was seen many times. This sequence joins TRBV7-9 and TRBJ2-2, with 7 bases that match TRBD1. The CDR3 extends over 12 amino acids. Germline CDR1 and CDR2: SEHNR and FQNEAQ (reference sequence). V lost 6 bases and J lost 8; bases outside the gene matches: 3. The CDR3 DNA reads as TGTGCCAGCAGAGACAGGGAAGGGGAGCTGTTTTTT. It yields the protein CASRDREGELFF.

This clonotype was observed at least ten times. V is TRBV24-1 and J is TRBJ2-1; 7 nucleotides agree with TRBD1. The CDR3 extends over 15 amino acids. The germline V gene encodes CDR1 KGHDR and CDR2 SFDVKD. Trimming at V came to 7 bases and at J to 4 bases, leaving 9 bases not matched to a gene. CDR3 in DNA: TGTGCCACCAGCAACCCAAGGGGGCAATACAATGAGCAGTTCTTC. Its translation is CATSNPRGQYNEQFF.

This clonotype was observed many times. The V and J genes are TRBV28 and TRBJ1-1; D gene unclear. V shed 8 bases and J shed 6 bases, with 13 bases lying between them. Germline assignment: CDR1 MDHEN and CDR2 SYDVKM. This CDR3 comprises 12 residues. The CDR3 loop reads CASRSLTAEAFF. In DNA form, the CDR3 reads TGTGCCAGCCGCTCTCTTACAGCTGAAGCTTTCTTT.

The chain joins TRBV6-2 or TRBV6-3 to TRBJ1-5; D unresolved. The V end lost 6 bases, the J end lost 0 bases, and 15 bases lay between the germline ends. The CDR3 runs to 16 residues. Germline loops: CDR1 MNHEY, CDR2 SVGEGT. Written as DNA, the CDR3 is TGTGCCAGCAGATCGGAGAGGGCAGATAGCAATCAGCCCCAGCATTTT. It translates to CASRSERADSNQPQHF.

There are many counts of this clonotype. The chain joins TRBV28 to TRBJ2-2; no definite D call. V shed 6 bases and J shed 0 bases, with 14 bases lying between them. In germline, CDR1 is MDHEN, CDR2 SYDVKM. The CDR3 extends over 16 amino acids. CDR3 loop: CASSISGPANTGELFF. The CDR3 DNA reads TGTGCCAGCAGCATATCCGGGCCTGCGAACACCGGGGAGCTGTTTTTT.

This clonotype was seen at least ten times. This chain links TRBV2 with TRBJ1-1; 7 bases line up with TRBD1. The germline CDR1 and CDR2 sequences are SNHLY and FYNNEI. V lost 6 bases, J lost 3 bases, and 7 bases stayed unmatched. The CDR3 spans 14 residues. CDR3 sequence reads: CASRPTGPDTEAFF. As DNA, the CDR3 is TGTGCCAGCAGGCCGACAGGGCCGGACACTGAAGCTTTCTTT.

The sample holds a few counts of this clonotype. The genes are TRBV9 and TRBJ1-1; D may be TRBD1 (5 bases). Trimming took off 4 bases at V and 11 bases at J, with 18 bases between the two ends. Germline CDR1 is SGDLS and CDR2 is YYNGEE. The CDR3 runs 13 residues. CDR3 bases: TGTGCCAGCAGCCCACGCTTCGGGGGTACTGCTTTCTTT. Translated: CASSPRFGGTAFF.